Each of the 32 T cell receptor beta chains below was sequenced from the same sample in a study of blood T cell repertoires in COVID-19. Clones were sequenced by immunoSEQ multiplex PCR, and TCRdb holds only the in-frame ones, with some missing. The sample includes about 520,000 clones, 80% to 90% of them seen just once. Sequencing was done on a sample of peripheral blood. These receptors originate from a human donor in a cohort sampled during active COVID-19.

The chain links TRBV29-1 to TRBJ2-7; D uncertain. The CDR3 spans 14 residues. CDR1 and CDR2 from the germline V gene are SQVTM and ANQGSEA. V gave up 5 bases and J gave up 3 bases, with 17 bases separating them. CDR3 sequence reads: CSVRDTSMGYEQYF. Written as DNA, the CDR3 is TGCAGCGTTCGTGACACTTCGATGGGCTACGAGCAGTACTTC.

J is TRBJ2-3 and V is TRBV28; D ambiguous. Germline V lookup: CDR1 MDHEN, CDR2 SYDVKM. Trimming took 5 bases from V and 0 from J, leaving 9 bases between them. The CDR3 has 14 amino acids. This CDR3 is CASSRLRSTDTQYF. DNA of the CDR3: TGTGCCAGCAGTCGACTCAGAAGCACAGATACGCAGTATTTT.

The chain uses TRBV9 and TRBJ2-2; a possible D gene is TRBD2 (5 bases). CDR3 size: 14 residues. V shed 5 bases and J shed 3 bases, with 11 bases lying between them. Germline V CDR1 and CDR2: SGDLS, YYNGEE. In nucleotides, the CDR3 is TGTGCCAGCAGGGTGCGGGCTGACACCGGGGAGCTGTTTTTT. It specifies CASRVRADTGELFF.

The V gene is TRBV7-3, the J gene TRBJ2-1, with 13 bases matching TRBD2. With V trimmed by 3 bases and J by 8 bases, 4 bases remained unmatched. Germline values: CDR1 SGHTA, CDR2 FQGTGA. This CDR3 spans 15 amino acids. CDR3 nucleotide sequence: TGTGCCAGCAGCTTTAGACTAGCGGGAGGAGATGAGCAGTTCTTC. Protein sequence: CASSFRLAGGDEQFF.

The chain has TRBV6-5 and TRBJ1-6; D is ambiguous. The CDR3 is 12 amino acids. The V and J ends lost 5 bases and 7 bases respectively, with 6 bases between them. Germline V gene sequence: CDR1 MNHEY, CDR2 SVGAGI. CDR3 sequence reads: CASSPGNSPLHF. The CDR3 DNA reads as TGTGCCAGCAGTCCGGGAAATTCACCCCTCCACTTT.

The chain joins TRBV7-2 to TRBJ2-6; D might be TRBD2 (5 bases). Germline-derived CDR1 and CDR2 are SGHTA and FQGNSA. V was trimmed by 1 base and J by 2 bases, leaving 15 bases between them. The CDR3 runs to 18 residues. The CDR3 nucleotides read TGTGCCAGCAGCTTAGTTCGGGCTAGCAATGCTGGGGCCAACGTCCTGACTTTC. Translation: CASSLVRASNAGANVLTF.

This clone has a handful of counts. In the same sample, other DNA sequences code for this CDR3. The chain has TRBV29-1 and TRBJ1-2; no clear D. In germline, CDR1 is SQVTM, CDR2 ANQGSEA. V lost 2 bases and J lost 3, with 7 bases in between. The CDR3 runs 12 residues. CDR3 nucleotide sequence: TGCAGCGTTGAACCGGGGTACTATGGCTACACCTTC. Encoded protein: CSVEPGYYGYTF.

Here the CDR3 reads CASSPPGRAGRNTIYF. In DNA form, the CDR3 reads TGTGCCAGCAGCCCCCCTGGTCGGGCAGGGAGAAACACCATATATTTT. The chain carries TRBV9 and TRBJ1-3, with D possibly matching TRBD1 (5 bases). V was clipped by 4 bases and J by 5 bases, with 19 bases between them. There are 16 residues in the CDR3. CDR1 SGDLS and CDR2 YYNGEE come from the germline V gene.

The chain carries TRBV5-5 and TRBJ1-4; D remains unclear. The germline V and J ends were trimmed by 4 bases and 8 bases, with 15 bases remaining between them. Germline CDR1 reads SGHKS; CDR2 reads YYEKEE (reference sequence). The CDR3 runs 14 residues. In nucleotides, the CDR3 is TGTGCCAGCAGCGAGACAAGGAGGTTCGAAAAACTGTTTTTT. Translated, it gives CASSETRRFEKLFF.

J is TRBJ2-3 and V is TRBV28; D perhaps matches TRBD2 (6 bases). CDR1 and CDR2 (germline): MDHEN, SYDVKM. The length of the CDR3 is 16 residues. V was trimmed by 4 bases and J by 2 bases, leaving 16 bases between them. The CDR3, as DNA: TGTGCCAGCAGTTGGGGCACGGGAGTCTACACAGATACGCAGTATTTT. Its translation: CASSWGTGVYTDTQYF.

This chain uses TRBV24-1 with TRBJ2-2; D is ambiguous. Trimming took 9 bases from V and 1 from J, leaving 5 bases between them. The CDR3 length is 12 residues. From germline, CDR1 is KGHDR and CDR2 SFDVKD. CDR3 amino acids: CATQENTGELFF. The CDR3 nucleotides read TGTGCCACCCAGGAGAACACCGGGGAGCTGTTTTTT.

The chain carries TRBV9 and TRBJ1-1; 7 nucleotides line up with TRBD1. V trimming: 0 bases; J trimming: 1 base; junction bases outside the gene matches: 3. This CDR3 has 15 amino acids. Germline assignment: CDR1 SGDLS and CDR2 YYNGEE. The CDR3 DNA follows: TGTGCCAGCAGCGTAGGGCCAGGGGGGAACACTGAAGCTTTCTTT. Translating gives CASSVGPGGNTEAFF.

The J gene is TRBJ2-6, the V gene TRBV7-9, with TRBD2 matching 7 bases. The germline gives CDR1 SEHNR, CDR2 FQNEAQ (reference sequence). Trimming at V came to 7 bases and at J to 3 bases, leaving 3 bases not matched to a gene. The CDR3 sequence is 14 residues long. The CDR3 nucleotides are TGTGCCAGCACCTCGGGGGGTGGGGCCAACGTCCTGACTTTC. Its translation is CASTSGGGANVLTF.

This clone was counted once. J is TRBJ2-7 and V is TRBV19; D possibly corresponds to TRBD2 (5 bases). The germline V gene has CDR1 LNHDA and CDR2 SQIVND (reference sequence). V shed 5 bases and J shed 2 bases, with 10 bases lying between them. The CDR3 covers 13 residues. The CDR3 region has the DNA TGTGCCAGTAGTGTACTAGTTACCTACGAGCAGTACTTC. Protein: CASSVLVTYEQYF.

This sequence joins TRBV7-2 and TRBJ1-5, with TRBD1 matching 8 bases. The CDR3 is 15 residues long. CDR1 and CDR2 from the germline V gene are SGHTA and FQGNSA. V dropped 5 bases and J dropped 7; count of bases not matched to a gene: 10. CDR3 coding DNA: TGTGCCAGCAGCCCTGGACAGGGTCTGGCACAGCCCCAGCATTTT. It is translated as CASSPGQGLAQPQHF.

The rearrangement uses TRBV7-9 and TRBJ1-2; 9 bases are shared with TRBD1. V was clipped by 1 base and J by 6 bases; unmatched bases: 9. CDR1 is SEHNR and CDR2 is FQNEAQ in the germline V gene (reference sequence). CDR3 length: 16 residues. As DNA, the CDR3 is TGTGCCAGCAGCTTAGGGTGGGGACAGGGCATGGATGGCTACACCTTC. Protein product: CASSLGWGQGMDGYTF.

The rearrangement uses TRBV19 and TRBJ1-1; no reliable D call. The CDR3 has 14 residues. V shed 7 bases and J shed 0 bases, with 12 bases lying between them. The V gene's germline CDR1 is LNHDA and CDR2 SQIVND (reference sequence). For the CDR3, the DNA is TGTGCCAGTATGGTCAGATTAATGAACACTGAAGCTTTCTTT. This gives the protein CASMVRLMNTEAFF. Drawing the rest from reference TRBV19 and TRBJ1-1, the complete variable domain is DGGITQSPKYLFRKEGQNVTLSCEQNLNHDAMYWYRQDPGQGLRLIYYSQIVNDFQKGDIAEGYSVSREKKESFPLTVTSAQKNPTAFYLCASMVRLMNTEAFFGQGTRLTVV.

V usage is TRBV4-1 and J usage is TRBJ2-2, with 9 bases that match TRBD1. The CDR3 has 19 amino acids. Looked up from germline, CDR1 is MGHRA and CDR2 is YSYEKL. The ends lost 1 base at V and 1 base at J; junction bases unmatched: 10. CDR3 sequence: CASSQGDRAFYLNTGELFF. CDR3 sequence (DNA): TGCGCCAGCAGCCAAGGGGACAGGGCCTTCTACCTGAACACCGGGGAGCTGTTTTTT.

The gene calls are TRBV28 and TRBJ2-7; D perhaps matches TRBD2 (6 bases). Germline-derived CDR1 and CDR2 are MDHEN and SYDVKM. The CDR3 totals 11 residues. Trimming removed 3 bases from V and 9 bases from J, with 9 bases in between. This CDR3 is CASSLAGGQYF. The CDR3 DNA sequence: TGTGCCAGCAGTTTGGCCGGGGGGCAGTACTTC.

The chain combines TRBV7-2 with TRBJ2-3, with 7 nucleotides matching TRBD2. The CDR3 contains 16 residues. From germline, CDR1 is SGHTA and CDR2 FQGNSA. V lost 1 base, J lost 4 bases, and 8 bases stayed unmatched. The CDR3 here is CASSLVGGRGSDTQYF. CDR3 nucleotides: TGTGCCAGCAGCTTAGTAGGCGGGAGAGGTTCAGATACGCAGTATTTT. The full variable domain, completed using reference TRBV7-2 and TRBJ2-3, is GAGVSQSPSNKVTEKGKDVELRCDPISGHTALYWYRQSLGQGLEFLIYFQGNSAPDKSGLPSDRFSAERTGGSVSTLTIQRTQQEDSAVYLCASSLVGGRGSDTQYFGPGTRLTVL.

The rearrangement uses TRBV7-8 and TRBJ2-7; 9 nucleotides match TRBD2. With V trimmed by 5 bases and J by 2 bases, 7 bases remained unmatched. CDR1 SGHVS and CDR2 FQNEAQ come from the germline V gene. CDR3 length: 15 amino acids. CDR3 bases: TGTGCCAGCAGCGTTAGCGGGAGTGTGACCTACGAGCAGTACTTC. It specifies CASSVSGSVTYEQYF.

This chain uses TRBV2 with TRBJ1-1; TRBD1 aligns across 9 bases. CDR3 length: 14 residues. Germline V gene sequence: CDR1 SNHLY, CDR2 FYNNEI. Trimming cost V 6 bases and J 4 bases; bases outside gene matches: 6. The CDR3 loop is CASSYLTGGTEAFF. DNA of the CDR3: TGTGCCAGCAGCTACTTGACAGGGGGCACTGAAGCTTTCTTT. Combining the CDR3 with reference TRBV2 and TRBJ1-1 gives the whole variable domain EPEVTQTPSHQVTQMGQEVILRCVPISNHLYFYWYRQILGQKVEFLVSFYNNEISEKSEIFDDQFSVERPDGSNFTLKIRSTKLEDSAMYFCASSYLTGGTEAFFGQGTRLTVV.

The chain has TRBV11-2 and TRBJ2-7, with 7 bases matching TRBD2. V lost 1 base and J lost 3; bases outside the gene matches: 0. Germline loops: CDR1 SGHAT, CDR2 FQNNGV. The CDR3 spans 13 residues. The CDR3 nucleotides are TGTGCCAGCAGCTTAGGGGGGGGCTACGAGCAGTACTTC. Amino acids: CASSLGGGYEQYF.

The rearrangement links TRBV5-6 to TRBJ1-2; D is perhaps TRBD1 (5 bases). The CDR3 length is 16 residues. Germline CDR1 SGHDT, CDR2 YYEEEE. V dropped 4 bases and J dropped 3 bases, with 19 bases sitting between them. This chain's CDR3 is CASSLLGDSPYYGYTF. CDR3 nucleotides: TGTGCCAGCAGCCTCCTTGGCGACAGTCCTTACTATGGCTACACCTTC.

Only one count was recorded for this clone. The genes are TRBV19 and TRBJ2-3, with D possibly being TRBD1 (6 bases). This CDR3 has 17 residues. Deletions cut 5 bases from V and 0 bases from J, with 18 bases between. CDR1 and CDR2 (germline): LNHDA, SQIVND (reference sequence). The CDR3 loop is CASSLFQGTASTDTQYF. In DNA form, the CDR3 reads TGTGCCAGTAGTCTCTTCCAGGGGACCGCTAGCACAGATACGCAGTATTTT.

The chain is built from TRBV28 and TRBJ1-6, with 7 bases fitting TRBD1. The CDR3 consists of 13 residues. The J segment lost 7 bases and the V segment lost 7 bases, leaving 4 bases of the junction unmatched. Germline V lookup: CDR1 MDHEN, CDR2 SYDVKM. The CDR3 DNA reads TGTGCCAGCAAGAAACAGGGGAATTCACCCCTCCACTTT. It codes for CASKKQGNSPLHF. Filled out from reference TRBV28 and TRBJ1-6, the complete variable domain reads DVKVTQSSRYLVKRTGEKVFLECVQDMDHENMFWYRQDPGLGLRLIYFSYDVKMKEKGDIPEGYSVSREKKERFSLILESASTNQTSMYLCASKKQGNSPLHFGNGTRLTVT.

The chain is built from TRBV7-9 and TRBJ1-4, with D tentatively TRBD1 (5 bases). Per the germline V gene, CDR1 is SEHNR and CDR2 is FQNEAQ (reference sequence). The CDR3 covers 14 residues. Trimming took off 5 bases at V and 1 base at J, with 8 bases between the two ends. Here the CDR3 reads CASSLGGTNEKLFF. The CDR3 nucleotides are TGTGCCAGCAGCCTGGGGGGAACTAATGAAAAACTGTTTTTT. Full variable domain (missing parts from reference TRBV7-9 and TRBJ1-4): DTGVSQNPRHKITKRGQNVTFRCDPISEHNRLYWYRQTLGQGPEFLTYFQNEAQLEKSRLLSDRFSAERPKGSFSTLEIQRTEQGDSAMYLCASSLGGTNEKLFFGSGTQLSVL.

This chain links TRBV2 with TRBJ2-3; 15 bases agree with TRBD2. This CDR3 is 17 amino acids long. The V and J ends lost 5 bases and 0 bases, in that order; junction bases with no gene match: 3. Germline CDR1 and CDR2: SNHLY and FYNNEI. The DNA of the CDR3 is TGTGCCAGCAGTCGGACTAGCGGGAGGGCGAGCACAGATACGCAGTATTTT. This sequence encodes CASSRTSGRASTDTQYF.

The chain combines TRBV5-6 with TRBJ2-7, with 9 bases matching TRBD2. Unmatched junction bases numbered 6, after V lost 4 bases and J lost 4 bases. CDR1 is SGHDT, CDR2 YYEEEE, per germline. The CDR3 runs to 14 residues. The CDR3 sequence: CASSPVTSGYEQYF. The CDR3 DNA is TGTGCCAGCAGCCCGGTGACTAGCGGTTACGAGCAGTACTTC. The full variable domain, with the rest looked up from reference TRBV5-6 and TRBJ2-7, is DAGVTQSPTHLIKTRGQQVTLRCSPKSGHDTVSWYQQALGQGPQFIFQYYEEEERQRGNFPDRFSGHQFPNYSSELNVNALLLGDSALYLCASSPVTSGYEQYFGPGTRLTVT.

This clone was observed a single time. The V and J genes are TRBV27 and TRBJ2-1; TRBD1 is a possible D gene (5 bases). The CDR3 sequence is 15 residues long. Germline-derived CDR1 and CDR2 are MNHEY and SMNVEV (reference sequence). Trimming shortened V by 5 bases and J by 5 bases, and 16 bases separated the two germline ends. The CDR3 DNA sequence: TGTGCCAGCAGTACCACGGACAAGGGGCACAATGAGCAGTTCTTC. Translated: CASSTTDKGHNEQFF.

For the CDR3, the DNA is TGTGCCAGCAGCCGGACCCTAGCGTACGAGCAGTACTTC. Translating gives CASSRTLAYEQYF. The chain recombines TRBV4-2 with TRBJ2-7; D possibly corresponds to TRBD2 (6 bases). The CDR3 runs 13 residues. Per germline, CDR1 LGHNA and CDR2 YNFKEQ. V lost 4 bases, J lost 4 bases, and 11 bases lay in between.

J is TRBJ2-3 and V is TRBV29-1, with 9 nucleotides matching TRBD2. The CDR3 is 13 amino acids. The trim removed 5 bases at V and 7 bases at J, leaving 7 bases unmatched. CDR1 and CDR2 from the germline V gene are SQVTM and ANQGSEA. CDR3 sequence reads: CSVPIGTSYTQYF. The CDR3 nucleotides read TGCAGCGTTCCGATAGGGACTAGCTATACGCAGTATTTT.